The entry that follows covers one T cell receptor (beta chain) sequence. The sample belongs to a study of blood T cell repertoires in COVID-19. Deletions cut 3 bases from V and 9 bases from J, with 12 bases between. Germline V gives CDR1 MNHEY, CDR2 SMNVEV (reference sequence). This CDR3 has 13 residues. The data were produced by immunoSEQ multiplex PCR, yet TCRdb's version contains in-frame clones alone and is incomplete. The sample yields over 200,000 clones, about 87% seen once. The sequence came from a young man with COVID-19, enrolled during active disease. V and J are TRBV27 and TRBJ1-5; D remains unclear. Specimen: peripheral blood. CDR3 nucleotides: TGTGCCAGCAGTTTCAACTCAGCGCGGCCCCAGCATTTT. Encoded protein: CASSFNSARPQHF.